Each of the 15 T cell receptor beta chains below was sequenced from the same sample in a study of tumor and adjacent non-tumor tissue in lung cancer. No cell sorting was done before RNA was extracted from the tissue. The normal lung tissue was taken more than 3 cm from the tumor edge. TCRbeta libraries were built with three rounds of nested PCR, modified from ARM-PCR. TCRdb re-derived calls from the multiplex PCR reads in MiXCR, one entry per CDR3 protein. The sample lists some 80,000 distinct CDR3 sequences; 76% were seen once. Sequencing was done on a sample of distant non-tumor lung tissue. The receptors were sampled from a man aged 70-80 years with non-small cell lung cancer.

This clonotype appeared once. CDR3 sequence: CAGPMVDEAFF. DNA of the CDR3: TGTGCCGGCCCCATGGTGGACGAAGCTTTCTTT. V is TRBV11-2 and J is TRBJ1-1; D call uncertain. This CDR3 is built from 11 residues. Looked up from germline, CDR1 is SGHAT and CDR2 is FQNNGV. Trimming removed 11 bases from V and 8 bases from J, with 15 bases in between.

Notes on this clonotype: A much larger clone differs from this one at a single base, so this may be a read error. V usage is TRBV30 and J usage is TRBJ1-1; a possible D gene is TRBD1 (6 bases). The CDR3 covers 16 residues. Germline CDR1 reads GTSNPN; CDR2 reads SVGIG (reference sequence). The CDR3, as DNA: TGTGTCTGGAGCCAAGGGGCTGGGACACTGAACACTGAAGCTTTCTTT. Translating gives CVWSQGAGTLNTEAFF.

There are many counts of this clonotype. The gene calls are TRBV5-4 and TRBJ2-7, with no clear D. The CDR3 has 12 amino acids. CDR1 and CDR2 (germline): SGHNT, YYREEE (reference sequence). V was trimmed by 0 bases and J by 3 bases, leaving 4 bases between them. The CDR3 DNA reads as TGTGCCAGCAGCTTGGACTTCTACGAGCAGTACTTC. It encodes CASSLDFYEQYF.

In regard to this clonotype: The germline gene is not matched at one end of the junction; a read error may be the cause. The chain recombines TRBV6-5 with TRBJ1-1; D is uncertain. Per the germline V gene, CDR1 is MNHEY and CDR2 is SVGAGI. The CDR3 totals 13 residues. In nucleotides, the CDR3 is TGTGCCAGCTGTCACAGACTGAGCACTGAAGCTTTATTT. Amino acids: CASCHRLSTEALF.

Notes on this clonotype: An end of the junction does not agree with germline; a read error may underlie this. This chain joins TRBV10-2 and TRBJ2-7, with a possible D match to TRBD2 (5 bases). Germline CDR1 and CDR2: WSHSY and SAAADI. This CDR3 has 14 amino acids. CDR3 region: CSSSDTSGSYEQYF. For the CDR3, the DNA is TGCTCCAGCAGTGATACTAGTGGGAGCTACGAGCAGTACTTC.

Concerning this clonotype itself: A much larger clone is a single base away; this may be a read error. The rearrangement joins TRBV10-3 to TRBJ1-1; 9 nucleotides match TRBD1. The CDR3 length is 15 residues. Germline V gives CDR1 ENHRY, CDR2 SYGVKD. The V segment lost 5 bases and the J segment 0 bases; nucleotides outside the gene matches: 4. Written as DNA, the CDR3 is TGTGCCATCAGTCCAGGGGACAGGGTGAACACTGAAGCTTTCTTT. This codes for CAISPGDRVNTEAFF.

Regarding this clonotype: Since a much larger clone is just one base distant, this may be a read error. The chain uses TRBV25-1 and TRBJ2-3; no reliable D call. Germline CDR1 is MGHDK and CDR2 is SYGVNS. This CDR3 is built from 13 residues. The CDR3 DNA reads TGTGCCAGCAATGAATGGATCACAGATACGCAGTATTTT. It is translated as CASNEWITDTQYF. Variable domain in full (rest from reference TRBV25-1 and TRBJ2-3): EADIYQTPRYLVIGTGKKITLECSQTMGHDKMYWYQQDPGMELHLIHYSYGVNSTEKGDLSSESTVSRIRTEHFPLTLESARPSHTSQYLCASNEWITDTQYFGPGTRLTVL.

V is TRBV28 and J is TRBJ1-4, with D uncertain. Trimming took 9 bases from V and 1 from J, leaving 18 bases between them. CDR1 is MDHEN, CDR2 SYDVKM, per germline. The CDR3 has 16 amino acids. The CDR3 sequence: CASGSPHGLTNEKLFF. DNA of the CDR3: TGTGCCAGTGGTTCCCCCCACGGCTTAACTAATGAAAAACTGTTTTTT.

Notes on this clonotype: Relative to the germline gene, one junction end is altered; a read error may explain this. The genes are TRBV6-5 and TRBJ2-2, with D unclear. This CDR3 region has 15 residues. CDR1 is MNHEY and CDR2 is SVGAGI in the germline V gene. The CDR3 here is CASSYTIGRTGELFF. In DNA form, the CDR3 reads TGTGCCAGTAGTTACACCATTGGCCGAACCGGGGAGCTGTTTTTT.

This chain joins TRBV4-1 and TRBJ2-7; D may be TRBD2 (7 bases). Trimming cost V 6 bases and J 7 bases, with 25 bases left between them. Germline V lookup: CDR1 MGHRA, CDR2 YSYEKL. CDR3 length equals 16 residues. DNA for the CDR3: TGCGCCAGCAGTCGGACACTTGCGGGAGAGGGGGAAGAGCAGTACTTC. Translated, it gives CASSRTLAGEGEEQYF.

By frequency in the sample, this clonotype is medium-sized (0.01 to 0.1%). The germline gene is not matched at one end of the junction; a read error may be the cause. The chain employs TRBV29-1 and TRBJ2-5; D may be TRBD1 (6 bases). CDR1 is SQVTM, CDR2 ANQGSEA, per germline. The CDR3 spans 13 residues. CDR3 amino acids: CSVADRLKENQYF. In nucleotides, the CDR3 is TGCAGCGTGGCCGACAGGTTAAAAGAGAACCAGTACTTC.

This clonotype was counted a single time. Compared with germline, one end of the junction differs, possibly owing to a read error. CDR3 loop: CSVLQMGTYGYTF. The CDR3 nucleotides are TGCAGCGTTCTCCAGATGGGAACCTATGGTTACACCTTC. The chain joins TRBV29-1 to TRBJ1-2; D remains ambiguous. This CDR3 contains 13 residues. Per the germline V gene, CDR1 is SQVTM and CDR2 is ANQGSEA.

Remarks on this clonotype: The junction shows a germline mismatch at one end, possibly a read error. The chain recombines TRBV10-1 with TRBJ2-7, with no clear D. Germline CDR1 and CDR2: WNHNN and SYGVQD (reference sequence). The length of the CDR3 is 14 residues. The CDR3 loop is CPSSEPTSPYQQYF. The CDR3 bases are TGCCCCAGTAGTGAACCCACGTCCCCATACCAGCAGTACTTC.

This clonotype was seen many times. This chain links TRBV20-1 with TRBJ2-2, with 11 bases lining up with TRBD2. V lost 0 bases, J lost 6 bases, and 3 bases stayed unmatched. The V gene's germline CDR1 is DFQATT and CDR2 SNEGSKA (reference sequence). The CDR3 contains 15 residues. The CDR3 spells CSARDPGLAAGELFF. Here the CDR3 DNA reads TGCAGTGCTAGAGACCCGGGACTAGCGGCCGGGGAGCTGTTTTTT.

This clonotype showed up many times. This chain uses TRBV29-1 with TRBJ2-1; 13 bases map to TRBD2. After removal of 4 bases from V and 9 bases from J, the junction contained 3 bases not matched to a gene. This CDR3 region has 13 residues. Germline CDR1 and CDR2: SQVTM and ANQGSEA. The CDR3 DNA reads as TGCAGCGTTGGGACTAGCGGGAGAGGTGAGCAGTTCTTC. It specifies CSVGTSGRGEQFF.